A selection of T cell receptor beta chains follows, all from one sample in a study of shared clonotypes between healthy human individuals. This table comes from immunoSEQ multiplex PCR, and its TCRdb copy is limited to in-frame clones, with some not included. The table has about 2.5 million clones, around 92% seen once. Sequenced sample: naive CD4+ T cells from PBMCs. The receptor source for this set is a man younger than 30 in good health. Some clones in this sample may be carry-over from other donors' samples. CDR3s include the opening cysteine and the closing phenylalanine or tryptophan. D genes are given only for firm matches. Size tells how often a clone was seen (once, few, many) or the class of an expanded clone, and some rows leave it out.

V gene	D gene	J gene	clone size	CDR3 DNA	CDR3 protein
TRBV19	NA	TRBJ2-3	NA	TGTGCCAGTAGTATAGGTAGGGATACGCAGTATTTT	CASSIGRDTQYF
TRBV19	NA	TRBJ2-7	NA	TGTGCCAGTAGCGTCCTCGCAGGGGATGCCGAGCAGTACTTC	CASSVLAGDAEQYF
TRBV4-3	TRBD1	TRBJ2-7	NA	TGCGCCAGCAGCCAAGGACGGACAGGGGCGAATTCCTACGAGCAGTACTTC	CASSQGRTGANSYEQYF
TRBV20-1	NA	TRBJ1-4	NA	TGCAGTGCTAGTAACGGGGAAAAACTGTTTTTT	CSASNGEKLFF
TRBV28	NA	TRBJ1-2	once	TGTGCCAGCAGTGAGCCAGGGCAGGGCTACACCTTC	CASSEPGQGYTF
TRBV30	NA	TRBJ1-5	NA	TGTGCCTGGAGTGTACGTGGGGGCTTGGGGTCAGGGCAGCCCCAGCATTTT	CAWSVRGGLGSGQPQHF
TRBV5-8	NA	TRBJ2-7	once	TGTGCCAGCAGCTTGGCCGGACGGAGGACCTACGAGCAGTACTTC	CASSLAGRRTYEQYF
TRBV28	NA	TRBJ1-1	few	TGTGCCAGCAGCAATGTGGTGGGGATTAAAGACACTGAAGCTTTCTTT	CASSNVVGIKDTEAFF
TRBV7-9	NA	TRBJ2-3	NA	TGTGCCAGCAGCTTAGGGGATTTTCGGGGGTTTCGCACAGATACGCAGTATTTT	CASSLGDFRGFRTDTQYF
TRBV30	NA	TRBJ1-2	NA	TGTGCCTGGAGTGTTATTACAGGGCCCTATGGCTACACCTTC	CAWSVITGPYGYTF
TRBV7-3	TRBD1	TRBJ1-2	NA	TGTGCCAGCAGCCTCGGACAGGGCTATGGCTACACCTTC	CASSLGQGYGYTF